This TCR beta chain was identified in a study of shared clonotypes between healthy human individuals. For this clone: Its target is unknown.

CDR1 is MNHEY, CDR2 SMNVEV, per germline (reference sequence). V gave up 7 bases and J gave up 3 bases; unmatched junction bases: 12. This CDR3 is built from 15 residues. How the authors handled the data: Junction-only immunoSEQ data arrived without quality scores, meaning filtering differed. Using immunoSEQ multiplex PCR, the repertoire was profiled, and TCRdb retains in-frame clones only, with some absent. That table gives V, J and clone size, and the DNA gave D and trimming. The table has about 700,000 clones, 90% to 95% seen once. Study-wide findings and caveats: Non-shared clonotypes showed lower generation probabilities than clonotypes common to all four donors. Measured sharing among donors was expected to vary with sequencing depth. In several donors, around 4.5% of naive CD4 clonotypes appeared in common.

Naive CD8 cells lacked CD45RO and underwent positive selection for CCR7, leaving out terminally differentiated effector memory CD45RA+ cells. The chain joins TRBV27 to TRBJ2-7; 7 nucleotides match TRBD2. Sequencing was done on a sample of naive CD8+ T cells sorted from blood. The source is a man aged 25-45 years in good health. This chain's CDR3 is CASTLSGGGYYEQYF. The DNA of the CDR3 is TGTGCCAGCACCCTCTCGGGGGGAGGATACTACGAGCAGTACTTC.